This T cell receptor (beta chain) is from a study of beta chain features in type 1 diabetes. This CDR3 is built from 15 residues. V was clipped by 2 bases and J by 6 bases, with 14 bases between them. Germline V gene lookup returns CDR1 SNHLY and CDR2 FYNNEI. Expressed TCRB transcripts were sequenced, since all the RNA that had been isolated was reverse transcribed. Libraries were prepared by immunoSEQ multiplex PCR; TCRdb keeps only in-frame clonotypes and omits some of them. The table has 130,000 to 150,000 clones, 6.9% seen once. This clone was seen a handful of times. The chain couples TRBV2 to TRBJ2-1, with D maybe TRBD1 (6 bases). Input material: central memory CD4+ T cells from blood. This TCR was sampled from a woman in her twenties or thirties in good health. The CDR3: CASSERRGGGNEQFF. The CDR3, as DNA: TGTGCCAGCAGTGAAAGGAGAGGGGGTGGCAATGAGCAGTTCTTC.